These 6 T cell receptor beta chains share one sample of origin, sequenced in a study of blood T cell repertoires in COVID-19. Profiled with immunoSEQ multiplex PCR; TCRdb holds only in-frame clones, not every one. The sample shows about 100,000 clones, 65% to 90% of them seen only once. The sample was peripheral blood. These TCRs come from a man aged 55 to 69 with acute or convalescent COVID-19.

The V and J genes are TRBV19 and TRBJ1-1, with D possibly TRBD1 on 6 matching bases. The ends were cut back, 8 bases at V and 5 bases at J, with 15 bases in the middle. Germline assignment: CDR1 LNHDA and CDR2 SQIVND (reference sequence). This CDR3 spans 13 amino acids. The CDR3 nucleotides are TGTGCCAGTGGACGGACCCAGGGGACTGAAGCTTTCTTT. Its translation: CASGRTQGTEAFF.

This clone was observed a few times. V and J are TRBV19 and TRBJ2-5; 7 bases align to TRBD1. The CDR3 consists of 15 residues. The germline CDR1 and CDR2 sequences are LNHDA and SQIVND (reference sequence). After removal of 4 bases from V and 7 bases from J, the junction contained 12 bases not matched to a gene. The DNA of the CDR3 is TGTGCCAGTAGTACCACAGGGGACCCTGGCGGGACCCAGTACTTC. Its protein is CASSTTGDPGGTQYF.

This sequence joins TRBV11-3 and TRBJ2-5; 7 bases line up with TRBD1. The CDR3 covers 13 residues. V gave up 3 bases and J gave up 6 bases; unmatched junction bases: 4. The germline V gene encodes CDR1 SGHNT and CDR2 YENEEA. CDR3 loop: CASSFNRGQTQYF. CDR3 DNA sequence: TGTGCCAGCAGCTTTAACAGGGGTCAGACCCAGTACTTC.

This clone has just a few counts. The chain links TRBV27 to TRBJ2-7; D possibly corresponds to TRBD2 (6 bases). V lost 3 bases and J lost 7, with 10 bases in between. The CDR3 totals 12 residues. Germline CDR1 and CDR2: MNHEY and SMNVEV (reference sequence). The CDR3 is CASSLVGGEQYF. The CDR3 nucleotides are TGTGCCAGCAGTTTGGTTGGGGGGGAGCAGTACTTC.

The rearrangement uses TRBV7-3 and TRBJ2-1; TRBD2 aligns across 7 bases. V was pared by 1 base and J by 6 bases, with 3 bases of the junction left unmatched. CDR1 is SGHTA and CDR2 is FQGTGA in the germline V gene. This CDR3 is 14 amino acids long. Here the CDR3 DNA reads TGTGCCAGCAGCTTAAGCGGGAGAGGCAATGAGCAGTTCTTC. Its translation is CASSLSGRGNEQFF.

This clone was found a few times. CDR3 in amino acids: CASSPGTAHEAFF. DNA for the CDR3: TGTGCCAGCTCACCGGGGACAGCACATGAAGCTTTCTTT. The chain is built from TRBV18 and TRBJ1-1, with TRBD1 identical over 7 bases. V shed 3 bases and J 7 bases; nucleotides not matched to a gene: 5. The germline V gene encodes CDR1 KGHSH and CDR2 LQKENI. This CDR3 has 13 residues.